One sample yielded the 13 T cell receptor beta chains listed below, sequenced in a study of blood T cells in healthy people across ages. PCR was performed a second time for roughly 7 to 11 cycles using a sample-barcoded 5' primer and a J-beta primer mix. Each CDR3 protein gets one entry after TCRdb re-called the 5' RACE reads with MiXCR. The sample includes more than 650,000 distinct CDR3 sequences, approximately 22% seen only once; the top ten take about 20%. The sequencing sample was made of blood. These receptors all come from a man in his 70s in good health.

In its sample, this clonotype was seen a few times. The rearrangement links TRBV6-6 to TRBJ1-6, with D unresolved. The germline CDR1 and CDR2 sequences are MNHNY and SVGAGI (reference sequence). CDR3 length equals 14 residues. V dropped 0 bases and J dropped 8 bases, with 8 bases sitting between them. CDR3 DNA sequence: TGTGCCAGCAGTTACTCGACGGTAGATTCACCCCTCCACTTT. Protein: CASSYSTVDSPLHF.

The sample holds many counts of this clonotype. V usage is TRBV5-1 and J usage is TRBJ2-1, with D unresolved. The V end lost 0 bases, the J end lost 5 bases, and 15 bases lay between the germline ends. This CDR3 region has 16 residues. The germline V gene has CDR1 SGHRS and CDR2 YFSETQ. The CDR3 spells CASSLAVRMVDNEQFF. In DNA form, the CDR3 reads TGCGCCAGCAGCTTGGCCGTCAGGATGGTTGACAATGAGCAGTTCTTC.

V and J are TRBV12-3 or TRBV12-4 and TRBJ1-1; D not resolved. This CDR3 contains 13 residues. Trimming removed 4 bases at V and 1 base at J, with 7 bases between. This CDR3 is CASSSHGNTEAFF. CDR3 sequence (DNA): TGTGCCAGCAGTTCACATGGGAACACTGAAGCTTTCTTT.

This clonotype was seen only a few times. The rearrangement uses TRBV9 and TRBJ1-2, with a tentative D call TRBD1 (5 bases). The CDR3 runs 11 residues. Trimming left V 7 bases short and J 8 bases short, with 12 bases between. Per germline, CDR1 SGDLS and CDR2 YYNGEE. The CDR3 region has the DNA TGTGCCAGCGGTCGGGGACTCGGCTACACCTTC. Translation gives CASGRGLGYTF.

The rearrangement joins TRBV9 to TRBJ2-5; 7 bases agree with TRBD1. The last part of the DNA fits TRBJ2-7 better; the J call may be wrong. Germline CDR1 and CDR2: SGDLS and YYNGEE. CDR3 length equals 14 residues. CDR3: CASSQGDRLYEQYF. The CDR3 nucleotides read TGTGCCAGCAGCCAGGGGGATCGGCTCTACGAGCAGTACTTC.

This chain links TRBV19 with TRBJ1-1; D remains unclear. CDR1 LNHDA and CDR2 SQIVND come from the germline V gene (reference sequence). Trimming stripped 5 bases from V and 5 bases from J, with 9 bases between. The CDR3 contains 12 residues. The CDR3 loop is CASSLGKTEAFF. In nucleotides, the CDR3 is TGTGCCAGTAGTCTAGGGAAGACTGAAGCTTTCTTT.

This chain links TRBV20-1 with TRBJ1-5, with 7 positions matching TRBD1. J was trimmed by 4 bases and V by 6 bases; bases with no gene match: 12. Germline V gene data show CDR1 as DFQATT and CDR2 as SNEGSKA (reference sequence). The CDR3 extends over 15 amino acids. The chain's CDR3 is CSARIAGTENQPQHF. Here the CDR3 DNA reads TGCAGTGCAAGAATAGCCGGGACAGAAAATCAGCCCCAGCATTTT.

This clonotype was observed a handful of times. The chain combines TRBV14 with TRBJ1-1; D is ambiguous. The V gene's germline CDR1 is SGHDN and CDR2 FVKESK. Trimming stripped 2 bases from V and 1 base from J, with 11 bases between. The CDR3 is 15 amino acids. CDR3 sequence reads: CASSQYASGNTEAFF. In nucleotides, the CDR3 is TGTGCCAGCAGCCAATATGCGTCAGGGAACACTGAAGCTTTCTTT.

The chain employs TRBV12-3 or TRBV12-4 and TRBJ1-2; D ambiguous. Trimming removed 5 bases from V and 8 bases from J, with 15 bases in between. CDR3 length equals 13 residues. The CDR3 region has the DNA TGTGCCAGCAGTGAGACCCCCCTTGGAGGCTACACCTTC. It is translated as CASSETPLGGYTF.

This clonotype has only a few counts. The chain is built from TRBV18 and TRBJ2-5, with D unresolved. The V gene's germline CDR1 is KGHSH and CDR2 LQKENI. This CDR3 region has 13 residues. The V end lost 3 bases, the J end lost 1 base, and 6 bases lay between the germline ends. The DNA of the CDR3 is TGTGCCAGCTCACCCACTCTCCAAGAGACCCAGTACTTC. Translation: CASSPTLQETQYF.

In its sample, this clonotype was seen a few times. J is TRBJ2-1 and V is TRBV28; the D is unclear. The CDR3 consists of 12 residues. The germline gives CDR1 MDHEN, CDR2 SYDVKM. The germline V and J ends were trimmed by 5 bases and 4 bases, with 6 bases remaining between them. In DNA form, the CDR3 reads TGTGCCAGCAGTATCAAATACAATGAGCAGTTCTTC. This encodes CASSIKYNEQFF.

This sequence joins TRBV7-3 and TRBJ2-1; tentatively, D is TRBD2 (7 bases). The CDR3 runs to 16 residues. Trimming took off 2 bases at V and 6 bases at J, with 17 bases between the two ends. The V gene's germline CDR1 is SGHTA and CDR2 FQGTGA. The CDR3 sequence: CASSLWGPGGRNEQFF. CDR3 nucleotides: TGTGCCAGCAGCTTATGGGGGCCGGGAGGCCGCAATGAGCAGTTCTTC.

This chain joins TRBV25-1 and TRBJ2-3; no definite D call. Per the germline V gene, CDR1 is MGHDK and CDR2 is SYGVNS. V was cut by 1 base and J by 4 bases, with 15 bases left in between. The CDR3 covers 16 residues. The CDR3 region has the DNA TGTGCCAGCAGTGAATTTGGGCTAAGAGGATCAGATACGCAGTATTTT. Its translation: CASSEFGLRGSDTQYF.